This TCR beta chain was identified in a study of blood T cell repertoires in COVID-19. Study-wide background: The study drew acute and convalescent COVID-19 samples from the United States, Italy and Spain. PBMCs, B-cell-depleted T cells, or T cells were the source of the cDNA or gDNA that made up the material.

Original processing notes: Cell counts per sample came from amplifying reference gene primers. Clones were sequenced by immunoSEQ multiplex PCR, and TCRdb holds only the in-frame ones, with some missing. V, J and clone size are those of that table, while D and trimming were read from the DNA. The data show some 170,000 clones, with 80% to 90% seen just once and approximately 4.1% held by the top ten. Trimming took 3 bases from V and 4 from J; bases not matched to a gene: 10. The CDR3 totals 16 residues. Per germline, CDR1 SGDLS and CDR2 YYNGEE. The receptor comes from an older woman who had recovered from COVID-19. The sample was peripheral blood. V is TRBV9 and J is TRBJ2-3, with TRBD1 identical over 8 bases. For the CDR3, the DNA is TGTGCCAGCAGCGACCAGACAGGGGCCGGGGCAGATACGCAGTATTTT. Protein sequence: CASSDQTGAGADTQYF. Drawing the rest from reference TRBV9 and TRBJ2-3, the complete variable domain is DSGVTQTPKHLITATGQRVTLRCSPRSGDLSVYWYQQSLDQGLQFLIQYYNGEERAKGNILERFSAQQFPDLHSELNLSSLELGDSALYFCASSDQTGAGADTQYFGPGTRLTVL.